This is a list of T cell receptor beta chains from one sample in a study of long-term antiretroviral therapy in people with HIV. The table came from immunoSEQ multiplex PCR; TCRdb's copy has only in-frame clones and leaves some out. This table holds 25,000 to 35,000 clones, approximately 90% found once. Sequenced material: unsorted PBMCs, taken around 5 years before starting antiretroviral therapy. The receptors stem from a man aged 45-65 years with HIV. Each CDR3 is given with its conserved first and last residue. The D gene is left open where the match is weak. Rows give clone size only sometimes, using once, few, many, or a class for an expanded clone.

size	J	V	D	CDR3	DNA
NA	TRBJ1-1	TRBV27	TRBD1	CASRRGIQGGDTEAFF	TGTGCCAGCAGAAGGGGAATACAGGGGGGGGACACTGAAGCTTTCTTT
NA	TRBJ2-1	TRBV11-3	TRBD1	CASSRTGGLNEQFF	TGTGCCAGCAGCAGGACAGGGGGACTTAATGAGCAGTTCTTC
NA	TRBJ2-5	TRBV5-4	NA	CASSLRGNQGRETQYF	TGTGCCAGCAGCTTGAGGGGCAACCAAGGTCGGGAGACCCAGTACTTC
NA	TRBJ2-7	TRBV4-1	TRBD1	CASSRRTGTGVYEQYF	TGCGCCAGCAGCCGCAGGACCGGGACAGGGGTCTACGAGCAGTACTTC
NA	TRBJ2-3	TRBV4-1	TRBD1	CASSSTYDFWDRVGTDTQYF	TGCGCCAGCAGCTCGACGTATGATTTTTGGGACAGGGTGGGCACAGATACGCAGTATTTT
NA	TRBJ2-6	TRBV7-2	NA	CASSRVGSGANVLTF	TGTGCCAGCAGCCGCGTCGGCTCTGGGGCCAACGTCCTGACTTTC
NA	TRBJ2-2	TRBV5-1	TRBD2	CASSLLLAGDTGELFF	TGCGCCAGCAGCTTGTTACTAGCGGGAGACACCGGGGAGCTGTTTTTT
NA	TRBJ1-2	TRBV11-2	NA	CASSLSGGYTF	TGTGCCAGCAGTCTCTCAGGGGGCTACACCTTC
NA	TRBJ2-1	TRBV19	NA	CASSWSSRRQEQFF	TGTGCCAGTAGTTGGTCTAGCCGGCGTCAGGAGCAGTTCTTC
NA	TRBJ1-1	TRBV30	NA	CAWSVQALTEAFF	TGTGCCTGGAGTGTACAAGCTCTCACTGAAGCTTTCTTT
NA	TRBJ2-1	TRBV6-1	TRBD2	CASSLAGGRNEQFF	TGTGCCAGCAGTTTAGCGGGAGGTCGCAATGAGCAGTTCTTC
NA	TRBJ1-1	TRBV5-5	TRBD1	CASSLRAQGGSRSTEAFF	TGTGCCAGCAGCTTGCGGGCACAGGGGGGAAGCCGGAGCACTGAAGCTTTCTTT
NA	TRBJ1-2	TRBV2	NA	CASSPTVAFRFEGYTF	TGTGCCAGCAGCCCTACAGTAGCTTTTAGGTTTGAGGGCTACACCTTC
NA	TRBJ2-3	TRBV6-5	NA	CASRPRGDTDTQYF	TGTGCCAGCCGTCCGCGGGGAGACACAGATACGCAGTATTTT
NA	TRBJ2-2	TRBV2	NA	CATSVWGNTGELFF	TGTGCCACCTCGGTTTGGGGGAACACCGGGGAGCTGTTTTTT
NA	TRBJ1-6	TRBV2	NA	CAINGLSYNSPLHF	TGTGCCATAAATGGGCTGAGCTATAATTCACCCCTCCACTTT
once	TRBJ1-5	TRBV19	NA	CASTPWGASGQPQHF	TGTGCCAGTACACCCTGGGGGGCATCAGGCCAGCCCCAGCATTTT
NA	TRBJ2-1	TRBV9	TRBD2	CASSVGLADSSYNEQFF	TGTGCCAGCAGCGTGGGACTAGCGGATTCCTCCTACAATGAGCAGTTCTTC
NA	TRBJ2-2	TRBV5-1	TRBD2	CASSLETSGTGELFF	TGCGCCAGCAGCTTGGAGACTAGCGGGACCGGGGAGCTGTTTTTT
NA	TRBJ2-5	TRBV2	TRBD1	CASSSLTGGETQYF	TGTGCCAGCAGTTCATTGACAGGGGGAGAGACCCAGTACTTC
NA	TRBJ1-1	TRBV7-3	NA	CASSPGRGNTEAFF	TGTGCCAGCAGCCCCGGAAGGGGGAACACTGAAGCTTTCTTT
NA	TRBJ1-2	TRBV27	NA	CASSLDRAVGRDGYTF	TGTGCCAGCAGTTTAGACCGGGCTGTTGGAAGAGACGGCTACACCTTC
NA	TRBJ2-7	TRBV4-2	NA	CASSPSVGGISYEQYF	TGTGCCAGCAGCCCCTCGGTGGGCGGGATCTCCTACGAGCAGTACTTC
NA	TRBJ2-7	TRBV7-9	NA	CASTNVYYEQYF	TGTGCCAGCACCAACGTATACTACGAGCAGTACTTC
NA	TRBJ1-2	TRBV19	NA	CASSIRQVPHGYTF	TGTGCCAGTAGTATCCGGCAGGTTCCCCATGGCTACACCTTC
NA	TRBJ2-1	TRBV5-1	TRBD1	CASSTDRTGVGNEQFF	TGCGCCAGCAGCACGGACCGGACAGGGGTCGGGAATGAGCAGTTCTTC
NA	TRBJ2-5	TRBV6-5	TRBD2	CASSTRSGGQETQYF	TGTGCCAGCAGTACCCGTAGCGGGGGGCAAGAGACCCAGTACTTC
NA	TRBJ1-2	TRBV29-1	NA	CSVEEVRGDGYTF	TGCAGCGTTGAAGAGGTGCGGGGCGACGGCTACACCTTC
once	TRBJ2-2	TRBV11-2	TRBD2	CASSLAMAGESTGELFF	TGTGCCAGCAGCTTAGCGATGGCGGGGGAGTCCACCGGGGAGCTGTTTTTT
once	TRBJ1-1	TRBV21-1	NA	CASTHGGTPLNTEAFF	TGTGCCAGCACCCATGGGGGGACGCCGCTGAACACTGAAGCTTTCTTT
NA	TRBJ1-1	TRBV10-3	NA	CAISESGGANTEAFF	TGTGCCATCAGTGAGTCTGGAGGGGCGAACACTGAAGCTTTCTTT
NA	TRBJ1-1	TRBV18	NA	CASSPGLLNTEAFF	TGTGCCAGCTCACCGGGACTGCTGAACACTGAAGCTTTCTTT
once	TRBJ2-7	TRBV19	TRBD1	CASSARTTGVGYEQYF	TGTGCCAGTAGTGCTCGTACGACAGGGGTGGGCTACGAGCAGTACTTC
NA	TRBJ2-7	TRBV28	TRBD1	CASSSPGGATYEQYF	TGTGCCAGCAGTTCACCAGGGGGAGCGACCTACGAGCAGTACTTC
NA	TRBJ2-5	TRBV19	NA	CASSPSGERTQYF	TGTGCCAGTAGTCCGTCGGGCGAAAGGACCCAGTACTTC
NA	TRBJ2-7	TRBV7-9	TRBD1	CASSLIIRGGQGTYEQYF	TGTGCCAGCAGCTTAATAATTCGAGGGGGACAGGGAACCTACGAGCAGTACTTC
NA	TRBJ2-7	TRBV9	NA	CASSVAPGGAYEQYF	TGTGCCAGCAGCGTAGCCCCCGGAGGGGCCTACGAGCAGTACTTC
NA	TRBJ2-7	TRBV7-9	TRBD2	CASSLRLAIPHEQYF	TGTGCCAGCAGCTTACGACTAGCGATTCCTCACGAGCAGTACTTC
NA	TRBJ2-1	TRBV12-5	NA	CASGPPTRANEQFF	TGTGCTAGTGGTCCGCCGACCCGGGCCAATGAGCAGTTCTTC
NA	TRBJ1-2	TRBV7-9	NA	CASSLDRAKNNYGYTF	TGTGCCAGCAGCTTAGACAGGGCTAAGAATAACTATGGCTACACCTTC
NA	TRBJ2-2	TRBV11-2	TRBD2	CASSLVPSGGTGELFF	TGTGCCAGCAGCTTAGTGCCTAGCGGGGGCACCGGGGAGCTGTTTTTT
few	TRBJ1-1	TRBV29-1	NA	CSVYRDMNTEAFF	TGCAGCGTCTACAGGGACATGAACACTGAAGCTTTCTTT
NA	TRBJ2-7	TRBV2	NA	CASSEQGESYEQYF	TGTGCCAGCAGTGAACAGGGTGAGTCCTACGAGCAGTACTTC
few	TRBJ2-7	TRBV6-5	TRBD1	CASSRRTGGDYEQYF	TGTGCCAGCAGTCGACGGACAGGGGGGGACTACGAGCAGTACTTC
NA	TRBJ2-1	TRBV19	NA	CASSINGRPGSYNEQFF	TGTGCCAGTAGTATAAATGGCCGCCCCGGATCCTACAATGAGCAGTTCTTC
NA	TRBJ2-6	TRBV18	NA	CASSPRGSGSGANVLTF	TGTGCCAGCTCACCGCGAGGTTCCGGCTCTGGGGCCAACGTCCTGACTTTC
NA	TRBJ2-7	TRBV4-1	NA	CASSRGRAGWDEQYF	TGCGCCAGCAGCCGGGGAAGGGCTGGGTGGGACGAGCAGTACTTC
NA	TRBJ2-5	TRBV12-5	NA	CASGLGYAQYF	TGTGCTAGTGGTTTGGGGTACGCCCAGTACTTC
NA	TRBJ2-7	TRBV21-1	NA	CASSKAETSDYEQYF	TGTGCCAGCAGCAAAGCGGAGACTAGCGACTACGAGCAGTACTTC
NA	TRBJ2-3	TRBV7-9	TRBD1	CASSLTDRGGSKF	TGTGCCAGCAGCCTTACCGACAGGGGAGGTTCAAAGTTT